This TCR beta chain was sequenced during a study of T cell responses to AZD1222 COVID-19 vaccine. This clone was counted a few times. The protocol was immunoSEQ multiplex PCR, while the TCRdb copy is restricted to in-frame clones and leaves out a portion. The sample includes 110,000 to 150,000 clones, around nine tenths seen only once; the top ten take around 3.1%. J was trimmed by 6 bases and V by 3 bases; bases with no gene match: 13. Germline lookup yields CDR1 LGHNA and CDR2 YNFKEQ. The CDR3 loop spans 16 amino acids. The sequenced sample was peripheral blood, obtained 28 days after the second AZD1222 dose. This receptor was obtained from an adult who received the AZD1222 COVID-19 vaccine. The V gene is TRBV4-2, the J gene TRBJ2-7, with TRBD1 matching 8 bases. Here the CDR3 reads CASSQKDRDRHGEQYF. The CDR3 bases are TGTGCCAGCAGCCAGAAAGATAGGGACAGGCATGGCGAGCAGTACTTC.